These 7 T cell receptor beta chains were all obtained from the same sample, sequenced in a study of human T cells and chemical hapten exposure. Time point described: patch test 1, 2 weeks after DPC sensitization. Treatment defined: therapeutic diphenylcyclopropenone sensitization with weekly scalp DPC. TCRdb re-called the RACE reads through MiXCR, storing one row per CDR3 protein. The data show 370,000 or so distinct CDR3 sequences, 4.8% seen once. The input for sequencing was whole blood, taken in connection with sensitization to the hapten diphenylcyclopropenone (DPC). The origin of the receptors is a woman aged 50 to 65 with alopecia areata. Some clones in this sample may be carry-over from other donors' samples.

In nucleotides, the CDR3 is TGTGCCAGCAGCAGGAGGGATGAAAAACTGTTTTTT. Translation gives CASSRRDEKLFF. This chain uses TRBV7-8 with TRBJ1-4; no clear D. CDR3 size: 12 residues. Germline-derived CDR1 and CDR2 are SGHVS and FQNEAQ. The V gene lost 5 bases and the J gene lost 6 bases, with 7 bases spanning the gap.

This clonotype was recorded at least ten times. The rearrangement uses TRBV7-2 and TRBJ1-2; D may be TRBD1 (6 bases). Germline V gene data show CDR1 as SGHTA and CDR2 as FQGNSA. Trimming took 1 base from V and 0 from J, leaving 9 bases between them. The CDR3 is 15 amino acids. DNA of the CDR3: TGTGCCAGCAGCTTAGTTGCAGGGGCTAACTATGGCTACACCTTC. This gives the protein CASSLVAGANYGYTF.

Many counts were recorded for this clonotype. The V and J genes are TRBV29-1 and TRBJ2-3, with D tentatively TRBD1 (5 bases). This CDR3 is built from 11 residues. Germline-derived CDR1 and CDR2 are SQVTM and ANQGSEA. V was pared by 7 bases and J by 2 bases, with 7 bases between. CDR3 nucleotide sequence: TGCAGCGCCAGGGTCACAGATACGCAGTATTTT. The encoded protein is CSARVTDTQYF.

There are many counts of this clonotype. The chain carries TRBV7-4 and TRBJ2-3, with D tentatively TRBD1 or TRBD2 (6 bases each). Trimming removed 1 base at V and 6 bases at J, with 26 bases between. The CDR3 totals 19 residues. Germline assignment: CDR1 SGHVT and CDR2 SQSDAQ. CDR3 bases: TGTGCCAGCAGCTTAGGACCACAGGGTCCTCCGGCACGGGGGGATACGCAGTATTTT. Translating it yields CASSLGPQGPPARGDTQYF.

The chain has TRBV28 and TRBJ2-7, with 16 bases matching TRBD2. CDR1 and CDR2 from the germline V gene are MDHEN and SYDVKM. This CDR3 is 15 amino acids long. The ends lost 3 bases at V and 5 bases at J; junction bases unmatched: 1. Written as DNA, the CDR3 is TGTGCCAGCAGTTTGGGACTAGCGGGAGGGAACGAGCAGTACTTC. Translated: CASSLGLAGGNEQYF.

This clonotype was recorded a few times. This chain links TRBV3-1 with TRBJ2-7; 9 bases are a match to TRBD1. V was pared by 2 bases and J by 7 bases, with 12 bases of the junction left unmatched. This CDR3 region has 16 residues. The germline gives CDR1 LGHDT, CDR2 YNNKEL (reference sequence). This CDR3 is CASSQTGGRWAREQYF. The CDR3, as DNA: TGTGCCAGCAGCCAAACAGGGGGCCGTTGGGCCAGGGAGCAGTACTTC.

The V and J genes are TRBV6-5 and TRBJ2-7; no definite D call. V gave up 2 bases and J gave up 5 bases, with 10 bases separating them. The CDR3 totals 13 residues. CDR1 is MNHEY, CDR2 SVGAGI, per germline. The CDR3 is CASSYRSLDEQYF. For the CDR3, the DNA is TGTGCCAGCAGTTACCGTAGTTTGGACGAGCAGTACTTC.